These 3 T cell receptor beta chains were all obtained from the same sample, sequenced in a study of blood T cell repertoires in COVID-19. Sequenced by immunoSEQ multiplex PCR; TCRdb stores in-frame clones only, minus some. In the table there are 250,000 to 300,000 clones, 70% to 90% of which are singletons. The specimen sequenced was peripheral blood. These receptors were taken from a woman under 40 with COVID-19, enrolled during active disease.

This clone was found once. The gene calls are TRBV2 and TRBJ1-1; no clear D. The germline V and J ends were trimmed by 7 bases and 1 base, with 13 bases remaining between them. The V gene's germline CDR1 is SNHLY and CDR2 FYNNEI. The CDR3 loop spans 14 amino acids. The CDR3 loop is CASTEEAGNTEAFF. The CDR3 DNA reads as TGTGCCAGCACCGAGGAGGCGGGGAACACTGAAGCTTTCTTT.

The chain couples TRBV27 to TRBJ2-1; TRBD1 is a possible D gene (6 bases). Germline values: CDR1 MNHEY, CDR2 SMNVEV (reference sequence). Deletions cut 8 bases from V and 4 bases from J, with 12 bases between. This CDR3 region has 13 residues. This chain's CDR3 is CASGGGKYNEQFF. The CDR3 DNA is TGTGCCAGCGGGGGCGGAAAGTACAATGAGCAGTTCTTC.

The CDR3 is CASSLGRGANEAFF. As DNA, the CDR3 is TGTGCCAGCAGCTTAGGGCGGGGGGCGAATGAAGCTTTCTTT. This chain uses TRBV11-1 with TRBJ1-1; TRBD1 is a possible D gene (6 bases). The CDR3 sequence is 14 residues long. Germline V gives CDR1 SGHAT, CDR2 FQDESV (reference sequence). The ends were cut back, 1 base at V and 7 bases at J, with 13 bases in the middle.